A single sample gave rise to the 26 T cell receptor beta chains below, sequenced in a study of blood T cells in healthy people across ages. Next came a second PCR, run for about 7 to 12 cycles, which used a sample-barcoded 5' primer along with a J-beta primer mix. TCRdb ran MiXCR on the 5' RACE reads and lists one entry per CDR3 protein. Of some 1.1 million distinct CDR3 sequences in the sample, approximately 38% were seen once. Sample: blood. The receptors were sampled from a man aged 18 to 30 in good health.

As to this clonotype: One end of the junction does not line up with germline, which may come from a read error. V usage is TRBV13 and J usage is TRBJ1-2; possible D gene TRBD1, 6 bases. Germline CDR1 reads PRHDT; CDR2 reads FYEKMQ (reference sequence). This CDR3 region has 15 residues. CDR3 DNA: TGTGCCAGCAGCCTAGGCCGACAGGAGAACTATGGCTACACCTTC. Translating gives CASSLGRQENYGYTF.

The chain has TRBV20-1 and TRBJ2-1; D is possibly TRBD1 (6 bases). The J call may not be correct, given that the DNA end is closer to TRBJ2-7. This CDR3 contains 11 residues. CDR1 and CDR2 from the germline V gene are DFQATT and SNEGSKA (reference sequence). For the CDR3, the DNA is TGCAGTGGAACAGGGTACAATGAGCAGTACTTC. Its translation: CSGTGYNEQYF.

CDR3 loop: CASSSRLAGLQDTQYF. The CDR3 bases are TGTGCCAGCAGTTCTCGACTAGCGGGGTTGCAAGATACGCAGTATTTT. The V and J genes are TRBV27 and TRBJ2-3; 11 nucleotides align to TRBD2. Trimming at V came to 4 bases and at J to 5 bases, leaving 8 bases not matched to a gene. The CDR3 loop spans 16 amino acids. Germline V gene sequence: CDR1 MNHEY, CDR2 SMNVEV (reference sequence).

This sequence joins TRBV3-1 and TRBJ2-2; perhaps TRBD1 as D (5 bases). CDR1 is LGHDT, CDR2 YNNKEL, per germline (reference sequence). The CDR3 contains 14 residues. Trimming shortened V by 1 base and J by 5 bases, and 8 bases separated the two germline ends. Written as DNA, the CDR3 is TGTGCCAGCAGCCAAGGAAGGACAACCGGGGAGCTGTTTTTT. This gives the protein CASSQGRTTGELFF. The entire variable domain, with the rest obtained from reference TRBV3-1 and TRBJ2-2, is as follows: DTAVSQTPKYLVTQMGNDKSIKCEQNLGHDTMYWYKQDSKKFLKIMFSYNNKELIINETVPNRFSPKSPDKAHLNLHINSLELGDSAVYFCASSQGRTTGELFFGEGSRLTVL.

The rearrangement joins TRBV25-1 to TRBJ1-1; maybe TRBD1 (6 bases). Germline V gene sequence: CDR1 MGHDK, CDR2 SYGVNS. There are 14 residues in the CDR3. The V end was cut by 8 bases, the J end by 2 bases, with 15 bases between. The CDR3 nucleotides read TGTGCCAGCGCCTTCACAGGGAGCAACACTGAAGCTTTCTTT. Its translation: CASAFTGSNTEAFF.

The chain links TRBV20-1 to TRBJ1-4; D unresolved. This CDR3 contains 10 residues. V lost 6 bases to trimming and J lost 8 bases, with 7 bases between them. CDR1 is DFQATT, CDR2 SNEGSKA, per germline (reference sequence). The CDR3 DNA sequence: TGCAGTGCGGAGGAGGAAAAACTGTTTTTT. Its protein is CSAEEEKLFF.

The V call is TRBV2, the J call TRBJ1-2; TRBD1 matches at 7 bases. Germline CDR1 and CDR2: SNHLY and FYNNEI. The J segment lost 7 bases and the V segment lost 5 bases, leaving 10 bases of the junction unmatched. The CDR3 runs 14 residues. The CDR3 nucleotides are TGTGCCAGCAGTAGACAACCTACAGGGGTTGGCTACACCTTC. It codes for CASSRQPTGVGYTF. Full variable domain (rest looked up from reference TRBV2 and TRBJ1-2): EPEVTQTPSHQVTQMGQEVILRCVPISNHLYFYWYRQILGQKVEFLVSFYNNEISEKSEIFDDQFSVERPDGSNFTLKIRSTKLEDSAMYFCASSRQPTGVGYTFGSGTRLTVV.

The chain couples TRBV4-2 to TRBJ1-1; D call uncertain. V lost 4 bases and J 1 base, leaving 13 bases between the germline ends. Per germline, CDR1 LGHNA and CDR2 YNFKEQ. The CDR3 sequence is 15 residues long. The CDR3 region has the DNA TGTGCCAGCAGCCCCGGCCACGGGGAGAACACTGAAGCTTTCTTT. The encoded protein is CASSPGHGENTEAFF.

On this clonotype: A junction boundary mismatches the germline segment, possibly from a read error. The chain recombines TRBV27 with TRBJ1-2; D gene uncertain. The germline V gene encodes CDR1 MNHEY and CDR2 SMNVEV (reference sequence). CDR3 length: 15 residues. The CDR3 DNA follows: TGTGCCGGCAGTTTCAGCGGGGATCCTAACTATGGCTACACCTTC. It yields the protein CAGSFSGDPNYGYTF.

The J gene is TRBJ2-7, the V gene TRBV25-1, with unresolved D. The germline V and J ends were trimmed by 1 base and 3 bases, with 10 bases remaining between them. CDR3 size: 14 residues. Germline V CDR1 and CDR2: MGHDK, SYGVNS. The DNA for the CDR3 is TGTGCCAGCAGTGAATGGGCCGGAAACTACGAGCAGTACTTC. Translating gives CASSEWAGNYEQYF.

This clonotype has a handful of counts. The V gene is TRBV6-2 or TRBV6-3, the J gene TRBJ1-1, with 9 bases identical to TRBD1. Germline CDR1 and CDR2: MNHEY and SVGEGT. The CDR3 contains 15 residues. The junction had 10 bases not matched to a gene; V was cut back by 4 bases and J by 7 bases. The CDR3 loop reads CASSSRTGVFFEAFF. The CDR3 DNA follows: TGTGCCAGCAGTTCTCGGACAGGGGTGTTTTTTGAAGCTTTCTTT.

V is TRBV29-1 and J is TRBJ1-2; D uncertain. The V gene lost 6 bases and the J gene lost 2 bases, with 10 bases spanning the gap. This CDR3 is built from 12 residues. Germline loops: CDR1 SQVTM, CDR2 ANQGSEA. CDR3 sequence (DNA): TGCAGCGTGGATGCGGGGAACTATGGCTACACCTTC. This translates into CSVDAGNYGYTF.

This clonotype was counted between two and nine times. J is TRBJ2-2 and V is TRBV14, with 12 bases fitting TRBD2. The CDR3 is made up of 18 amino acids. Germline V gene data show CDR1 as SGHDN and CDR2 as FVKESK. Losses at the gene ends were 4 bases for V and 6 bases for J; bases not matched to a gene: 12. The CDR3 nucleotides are TGTGCCAGCAGCCGACAATTGACTAGCGGGGGCGAGGCCGGGGAGCTGTTTTTT. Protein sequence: CASSRQLTSGGEAGELFF.

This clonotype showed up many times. As DNA, the CDR3 is TGCAGCGTTGTCTTATTCGAAGGGGGTACATCCTACGAGCAGTACTTC. Translated: CSVVLFEGGTSYEQYF. The chain couples TRBV29-1 to TRBJ2-7; tentative D call: TRBD1 (6 bases). The V end lost 4 bases, the J end lost 1 base, and 20 bases lay between the germline ends. The germline CDR1 and CDR2 sequences are SQVTM and ANQGSEA. The CDR3 covers 16 residues.

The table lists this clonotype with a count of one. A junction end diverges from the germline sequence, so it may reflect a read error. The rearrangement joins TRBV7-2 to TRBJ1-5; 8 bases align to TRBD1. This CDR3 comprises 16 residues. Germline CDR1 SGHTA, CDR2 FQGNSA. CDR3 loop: CAGSLAETGGNQPQHF. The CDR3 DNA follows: TGTGCCGGCAGCTTAGCGGAAACAGGGGGAAATCAGCCCCAGCATTTT.

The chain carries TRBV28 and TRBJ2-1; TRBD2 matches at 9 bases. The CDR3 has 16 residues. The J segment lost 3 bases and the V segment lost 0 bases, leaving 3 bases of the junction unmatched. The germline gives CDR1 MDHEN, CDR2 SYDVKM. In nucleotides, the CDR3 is TGTGCCAGCAGTTTATGGACTAGCGGATTCTACAATGAGCAGTTCTTC. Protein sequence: CASSLWTSGFYNEQFF.

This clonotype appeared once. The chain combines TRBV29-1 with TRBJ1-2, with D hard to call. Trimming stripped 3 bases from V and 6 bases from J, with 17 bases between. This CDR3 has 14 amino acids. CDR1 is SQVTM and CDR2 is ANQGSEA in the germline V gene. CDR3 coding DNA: TGCAGCGTTGATCTTAGCATGGTCTCTCATGGCTACACCTTC. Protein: CSVDLSMVSHGYTF.

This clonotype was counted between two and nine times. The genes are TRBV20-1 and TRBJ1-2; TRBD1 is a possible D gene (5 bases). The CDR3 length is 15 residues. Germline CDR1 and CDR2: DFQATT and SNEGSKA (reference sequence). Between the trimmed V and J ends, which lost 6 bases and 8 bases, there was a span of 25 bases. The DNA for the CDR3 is TGCAGTGCCAGGGCCAGCGGGCGGTCCTTGTTCGGCTACACCTTC. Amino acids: CSARASGRSLFGYTF.

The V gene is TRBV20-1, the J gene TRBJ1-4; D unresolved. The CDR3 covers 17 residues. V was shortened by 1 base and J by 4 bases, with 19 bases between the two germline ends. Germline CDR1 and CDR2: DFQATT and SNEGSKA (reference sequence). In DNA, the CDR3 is TGCAGTGCTAGAGCCTACTCAACGGACGGCGATAATGAAAAACTGTTTTTT. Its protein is CSARAYSTDGDNEKLFF.

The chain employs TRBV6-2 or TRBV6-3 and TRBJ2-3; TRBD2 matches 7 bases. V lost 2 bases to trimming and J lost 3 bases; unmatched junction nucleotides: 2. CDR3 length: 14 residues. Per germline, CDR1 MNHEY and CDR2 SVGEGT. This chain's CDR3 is CASSYAGVTDTQYF. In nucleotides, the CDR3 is TGTGCCAGCAGTTACGCGGGGGTAACAGATACGCAGTATTTT.

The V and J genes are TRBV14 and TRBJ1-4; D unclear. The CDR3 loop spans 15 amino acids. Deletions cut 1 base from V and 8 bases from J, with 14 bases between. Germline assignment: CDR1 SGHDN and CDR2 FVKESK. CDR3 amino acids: CASSQGGVLREKLFF. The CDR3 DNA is TGTGCCAGCAGCCAAGGCGGGGTATTGCGAGAAAAACTGTTTTTT.

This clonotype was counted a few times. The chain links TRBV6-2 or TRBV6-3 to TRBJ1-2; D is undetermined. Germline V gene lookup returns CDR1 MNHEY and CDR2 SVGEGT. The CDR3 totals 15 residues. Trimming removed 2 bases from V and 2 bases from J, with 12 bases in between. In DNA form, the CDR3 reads TGTGCCAGCAGTTACGCAGGAAGAAGCAACTATGGCTACACCTTC. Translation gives CASSYAGRSNYGYTF.

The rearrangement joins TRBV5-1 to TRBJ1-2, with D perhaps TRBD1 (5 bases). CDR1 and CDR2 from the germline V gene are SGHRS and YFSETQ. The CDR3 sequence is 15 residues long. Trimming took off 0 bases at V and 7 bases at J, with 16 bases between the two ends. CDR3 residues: CASSLVSGVQGGYTF. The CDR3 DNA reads TGCGCCAGCAGCTTGGTTTCGGGGGTCCAAGGTGGCTACACCTTC.

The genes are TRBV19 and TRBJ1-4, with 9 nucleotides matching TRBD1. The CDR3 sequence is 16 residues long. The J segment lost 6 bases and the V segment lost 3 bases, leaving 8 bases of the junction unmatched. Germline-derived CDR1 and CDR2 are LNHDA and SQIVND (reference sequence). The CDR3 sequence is CASSIRNRDRDEKLFF. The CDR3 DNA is TGTGCCAGTAGTATCCGAAATCGGGACAGGGATGAAAAACTGTTTTTT.

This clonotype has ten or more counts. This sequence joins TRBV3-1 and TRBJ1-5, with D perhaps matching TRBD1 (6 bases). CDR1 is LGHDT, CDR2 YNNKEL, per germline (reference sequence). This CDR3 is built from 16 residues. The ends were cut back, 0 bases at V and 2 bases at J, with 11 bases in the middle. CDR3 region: CASSQDKAGGNQPQHF. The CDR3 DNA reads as TGTGCCAGCAGCCAAGATAAGGCAGGGGGCAATCAGCCCCAGCATTTT.

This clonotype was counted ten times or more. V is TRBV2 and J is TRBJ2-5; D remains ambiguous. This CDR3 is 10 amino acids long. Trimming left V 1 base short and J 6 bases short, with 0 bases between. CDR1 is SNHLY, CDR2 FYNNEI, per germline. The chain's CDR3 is CASSEETQYF. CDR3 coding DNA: TGTGCCAGCAGTGAAGAGACCCAGTACTTC.